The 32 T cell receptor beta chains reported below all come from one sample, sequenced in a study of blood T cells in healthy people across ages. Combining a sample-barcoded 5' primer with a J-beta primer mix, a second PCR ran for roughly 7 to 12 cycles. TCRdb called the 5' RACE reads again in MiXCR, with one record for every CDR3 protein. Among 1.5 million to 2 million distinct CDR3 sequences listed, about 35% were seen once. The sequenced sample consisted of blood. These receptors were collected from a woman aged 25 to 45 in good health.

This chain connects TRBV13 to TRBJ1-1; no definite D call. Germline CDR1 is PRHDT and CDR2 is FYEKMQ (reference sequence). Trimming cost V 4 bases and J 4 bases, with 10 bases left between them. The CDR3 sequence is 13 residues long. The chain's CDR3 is CASSSTLGTEAFF. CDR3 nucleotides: TGTGCCAGCAGCTCTACCCTGGGCACTGAAGCTTTCTTT.

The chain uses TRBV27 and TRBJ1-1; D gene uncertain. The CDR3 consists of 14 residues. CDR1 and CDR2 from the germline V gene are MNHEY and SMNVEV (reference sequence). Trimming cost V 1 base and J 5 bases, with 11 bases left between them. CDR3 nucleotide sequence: TGTGCCAGCAGTTTATATGCTTCTCGTACTGAAGCTTTCTTT. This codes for CASSLYASRTEAFF.

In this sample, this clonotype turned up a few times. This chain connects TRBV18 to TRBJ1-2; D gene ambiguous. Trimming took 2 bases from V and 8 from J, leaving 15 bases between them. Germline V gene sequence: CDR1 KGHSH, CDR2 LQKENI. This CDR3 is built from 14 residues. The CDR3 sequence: CASSPDTVTRGYTF. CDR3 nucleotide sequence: TGTGCCAGCTCACCAGATACAGTGACTCGGGGCTACACCTTC.

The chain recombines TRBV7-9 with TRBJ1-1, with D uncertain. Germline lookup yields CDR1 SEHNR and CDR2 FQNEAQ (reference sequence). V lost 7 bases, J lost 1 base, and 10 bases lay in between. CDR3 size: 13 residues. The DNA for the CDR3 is TGTGCCAGCACCGGTGTATCGAACACTGAAGCTTTCTTT. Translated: CASTGVSNTEAFF.

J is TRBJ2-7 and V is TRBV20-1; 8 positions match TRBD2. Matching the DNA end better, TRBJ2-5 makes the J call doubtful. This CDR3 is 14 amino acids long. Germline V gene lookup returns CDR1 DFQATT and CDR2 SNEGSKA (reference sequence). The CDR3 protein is CSARDPERGKTQYF. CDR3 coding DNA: TGCAGTGCTAGAGATCCGGAGCGGGGGAAGACCCAGTACTTC.

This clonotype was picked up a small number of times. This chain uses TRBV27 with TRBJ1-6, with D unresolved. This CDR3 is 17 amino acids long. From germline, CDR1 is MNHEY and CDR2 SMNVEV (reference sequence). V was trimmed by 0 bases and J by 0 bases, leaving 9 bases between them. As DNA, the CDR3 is TGTGCCAGCAGTTTATCGTTGGCGAGCTCCTATAATTCACCCCTCCACTTT. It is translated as CASSLSLASSYNSPLHF.

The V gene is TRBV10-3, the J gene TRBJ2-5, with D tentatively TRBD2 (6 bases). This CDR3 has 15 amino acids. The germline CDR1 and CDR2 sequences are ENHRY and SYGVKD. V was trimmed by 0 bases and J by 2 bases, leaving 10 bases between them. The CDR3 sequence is CAISESRRGQETQYF. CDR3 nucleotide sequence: TGTGCCATCAGTGAGTCGCGGCGGGGTCAAGAGACCCAGTACTTC.

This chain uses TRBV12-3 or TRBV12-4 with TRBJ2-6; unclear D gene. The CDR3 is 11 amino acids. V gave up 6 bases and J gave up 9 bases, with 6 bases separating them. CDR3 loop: CASSPGNVLTF. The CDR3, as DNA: TGTGCCAGCAGCCCTGGCAACGTCCTGACTTTC.

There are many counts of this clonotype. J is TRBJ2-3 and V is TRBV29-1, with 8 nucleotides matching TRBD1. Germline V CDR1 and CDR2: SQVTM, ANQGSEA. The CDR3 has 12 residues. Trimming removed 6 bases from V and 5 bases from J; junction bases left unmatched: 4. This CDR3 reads CSVRTGRDTQYF. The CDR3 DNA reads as TGCAGCGTCCGGACAGGGCGAGATACGCAGTATTTT.

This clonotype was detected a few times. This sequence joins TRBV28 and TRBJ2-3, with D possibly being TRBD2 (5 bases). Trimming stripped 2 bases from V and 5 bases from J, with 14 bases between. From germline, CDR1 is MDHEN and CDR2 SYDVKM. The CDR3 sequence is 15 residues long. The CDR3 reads CASSLEGRIGDTQYF. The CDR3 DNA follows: TGTGCCAGCAGTTTAGAGGGTAGAATAGGAGATACGCAGTATTTT.

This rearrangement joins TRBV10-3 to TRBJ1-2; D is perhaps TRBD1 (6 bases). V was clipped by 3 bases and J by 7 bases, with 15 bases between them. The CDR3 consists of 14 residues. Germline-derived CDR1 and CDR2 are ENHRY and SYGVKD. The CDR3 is CAISEGGLALGYTF. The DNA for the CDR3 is TGTGCCATCAGTGAAGGGGGACTGGCTCTTGGCTACACCTTC.

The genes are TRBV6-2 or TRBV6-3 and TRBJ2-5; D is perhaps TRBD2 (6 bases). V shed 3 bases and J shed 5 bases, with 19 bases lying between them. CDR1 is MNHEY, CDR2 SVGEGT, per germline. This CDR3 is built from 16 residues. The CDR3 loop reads CASSYGRSGLIETQYF. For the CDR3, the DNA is TGTGCCAGCAGTTATGGACGATCGGGACTCATTGAGACCCAGTACTTC.

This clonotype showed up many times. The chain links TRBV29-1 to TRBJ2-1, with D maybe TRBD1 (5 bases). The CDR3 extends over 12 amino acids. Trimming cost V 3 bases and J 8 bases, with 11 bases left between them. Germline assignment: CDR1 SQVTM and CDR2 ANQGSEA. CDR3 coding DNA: TGCAGCGTTGACTCAGGGTTCGATGAGCAGTTCTTC. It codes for CSVDSGFDEQFF.

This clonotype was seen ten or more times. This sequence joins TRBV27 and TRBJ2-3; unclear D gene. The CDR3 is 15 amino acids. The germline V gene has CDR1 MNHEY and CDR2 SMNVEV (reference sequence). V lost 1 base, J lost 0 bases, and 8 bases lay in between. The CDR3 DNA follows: TGTGCCAGCAGTTTATGGGCCTCTAGCACAGATACGCAGTATTTT. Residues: CASSLWASSTDTQYF.

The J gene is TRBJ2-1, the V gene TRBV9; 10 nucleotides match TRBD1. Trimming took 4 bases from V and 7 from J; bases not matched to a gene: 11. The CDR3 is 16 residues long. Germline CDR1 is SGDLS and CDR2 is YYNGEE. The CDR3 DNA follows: TGTGCCAGCAGCCCTTGGCCCGGGACAGGGGCGAATGAGCAGTTCTTC. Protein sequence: CASSPWPGTGANEQFF.

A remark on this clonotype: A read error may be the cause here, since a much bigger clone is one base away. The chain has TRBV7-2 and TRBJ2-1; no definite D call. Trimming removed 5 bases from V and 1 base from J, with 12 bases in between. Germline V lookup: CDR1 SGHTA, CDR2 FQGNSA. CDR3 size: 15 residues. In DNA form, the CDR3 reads TGTACCAGCAGCCTCAGTAGGTATTCCTACAATGAGCAGTTCTTC. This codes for CTSSLSRYSYNEQFF. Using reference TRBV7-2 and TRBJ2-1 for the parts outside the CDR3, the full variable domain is GAGVSQSPSNKVTEKGKDVELRCDPISGHTALYWYRQSLGQGLEFLIYFQGNSAPDKSGLPSDRFSAERTGGSVSTLTIQRTQQEDSAVYLCTSSLSRYSYNEQFFGPGTRLTVL.

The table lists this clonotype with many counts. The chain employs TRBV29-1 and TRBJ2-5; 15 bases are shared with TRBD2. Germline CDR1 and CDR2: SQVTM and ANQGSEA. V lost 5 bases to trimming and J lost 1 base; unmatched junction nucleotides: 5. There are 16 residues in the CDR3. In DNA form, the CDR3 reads TGCAGCGTTTCCGGGACTAGCGGGAGGCCCCAAGAGACCCAGTACTTC. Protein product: CSVSGTSGRPQETQYF.

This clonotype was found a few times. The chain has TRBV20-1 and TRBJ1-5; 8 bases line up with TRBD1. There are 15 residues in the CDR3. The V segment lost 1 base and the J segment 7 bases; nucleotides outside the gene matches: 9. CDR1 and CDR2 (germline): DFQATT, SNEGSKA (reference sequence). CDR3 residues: CSARAIQGAGQPQHF. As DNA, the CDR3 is TGCAGTGCTAGAGCTATCCAGGGGGCAGGGCAGCCCCAGCATTTT.

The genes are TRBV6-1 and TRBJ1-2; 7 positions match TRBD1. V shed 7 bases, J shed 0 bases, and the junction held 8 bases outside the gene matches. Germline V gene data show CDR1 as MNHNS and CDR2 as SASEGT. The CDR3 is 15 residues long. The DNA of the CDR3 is TGTGCCAGCACCAACGGACAGGTCTCTAACTATGGCTACACCTTC. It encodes CASTNGQVSNYGYTF.

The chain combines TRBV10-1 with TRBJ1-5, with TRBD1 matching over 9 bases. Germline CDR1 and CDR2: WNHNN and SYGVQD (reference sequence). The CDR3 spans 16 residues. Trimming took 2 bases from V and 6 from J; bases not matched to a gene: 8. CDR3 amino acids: CASSERGTGSSQPQHF. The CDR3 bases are TGCGCCAGCAGTGAGCGAGGGACAGGGTCAAGTCAGCCCCAGCATTTT.

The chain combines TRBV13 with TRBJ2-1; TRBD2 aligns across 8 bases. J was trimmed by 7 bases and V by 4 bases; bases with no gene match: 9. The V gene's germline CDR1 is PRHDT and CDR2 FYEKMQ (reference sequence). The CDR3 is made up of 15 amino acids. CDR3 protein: CASSSRGGGLNEQFF. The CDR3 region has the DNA TGTGCCAGCAGCTCCCGGGGGGGCGGCTTAAATGAGCAGTTCTTC.

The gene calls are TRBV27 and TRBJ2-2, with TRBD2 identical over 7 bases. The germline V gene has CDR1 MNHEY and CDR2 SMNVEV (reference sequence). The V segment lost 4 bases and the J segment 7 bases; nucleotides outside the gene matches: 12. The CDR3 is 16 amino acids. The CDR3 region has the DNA TGTGCCAGCAGTTATGCTACAGCGGGATTTCACGGGGAGCTGTTTTTT. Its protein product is CASSYATAGFHGELFF.

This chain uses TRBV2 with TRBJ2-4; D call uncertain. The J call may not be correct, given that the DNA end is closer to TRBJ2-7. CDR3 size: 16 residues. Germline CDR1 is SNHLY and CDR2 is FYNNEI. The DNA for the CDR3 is TGTGCCAGCAGTGAAGCGGCGGAGACCTCGGTTTACGAGCAGTACTTC. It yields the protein CASSEAAETSVYEQYF.

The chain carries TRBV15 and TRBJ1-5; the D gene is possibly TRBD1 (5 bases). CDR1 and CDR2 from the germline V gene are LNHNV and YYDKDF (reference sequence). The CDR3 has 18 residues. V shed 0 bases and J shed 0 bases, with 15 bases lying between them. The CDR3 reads CATSRDWRYRGSNQPQHF. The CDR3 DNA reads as TGTGCCACCAGCAGAGATTGGAGGTATAGGGGTAGCAATCAGCCCCAGCATTTT.

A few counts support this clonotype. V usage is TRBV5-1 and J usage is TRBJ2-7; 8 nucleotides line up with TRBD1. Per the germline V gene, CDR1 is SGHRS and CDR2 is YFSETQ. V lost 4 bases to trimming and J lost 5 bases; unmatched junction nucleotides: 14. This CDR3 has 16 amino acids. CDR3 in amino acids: CASSLSQGARVDEQYF. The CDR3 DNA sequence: TGCGCCAGCAGCCTCAGCCAGGGGGCGCGGGTCGACGAGCAGTACTTC.

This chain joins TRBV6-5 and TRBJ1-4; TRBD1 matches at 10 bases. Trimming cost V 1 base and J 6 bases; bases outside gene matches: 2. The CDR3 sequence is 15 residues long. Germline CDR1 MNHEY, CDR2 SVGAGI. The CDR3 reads CASSYFGTGDEKLFF. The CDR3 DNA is TGTGCCAGCAGTTACTTCGGGACAGGGGATGAAAAACTGTTTTTT.

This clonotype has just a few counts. CDR3 in DNA: TGTGCCAGCAGTGCCCGGGGTGGGACAGGTTTGGTTGGCTACACCTTC. It encodes CASSARGGTGLVGYTF. This chain connects TRBV25-1 to TRBJ1-2; 8 bases map to TRBD1. This CDR3 is 16 amino acids long. V lost 4 bases to trimming and J lost 7 bases; unmatched junction nucleotides: 14. CDR1 and CDR2 from the germline V gene are MGHDK and SYGVNS.

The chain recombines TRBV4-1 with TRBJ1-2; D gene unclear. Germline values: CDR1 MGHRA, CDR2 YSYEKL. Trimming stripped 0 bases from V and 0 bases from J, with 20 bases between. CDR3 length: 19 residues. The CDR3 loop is CASSQDLRQVGPSNYGYTF. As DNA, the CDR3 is TGCGCCAGCAGCCAAGATCTCAGGCAGGTCGGACCATCTAACTATGGCTACACCTTC.

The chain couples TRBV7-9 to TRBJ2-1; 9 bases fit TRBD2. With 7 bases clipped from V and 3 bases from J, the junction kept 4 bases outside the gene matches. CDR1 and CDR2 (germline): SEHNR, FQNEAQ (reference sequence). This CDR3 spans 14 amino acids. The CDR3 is CASKTSGYYNEQFF. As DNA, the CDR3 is TGTGCCAGCAAGACTAGCGGCTACTACAATGAGCAGTTCTTC.

CDR3 protein: CASSGADYNEQYF. CDR3 nucleotide sequence: TGTGCCAGCAGCGGCGCGGACTACAATGAGCAGTACTTC. The chain carries TRBV9 and TRBJ2-5; TRBD2 might be the D (6 bases). The CDR3 totals 13 residues. The germline gives CDR1 SGDLS, CDR2 YYNGEE. V lost 3 bases and J 11 bases, leaving 17 bases between the germline ends.

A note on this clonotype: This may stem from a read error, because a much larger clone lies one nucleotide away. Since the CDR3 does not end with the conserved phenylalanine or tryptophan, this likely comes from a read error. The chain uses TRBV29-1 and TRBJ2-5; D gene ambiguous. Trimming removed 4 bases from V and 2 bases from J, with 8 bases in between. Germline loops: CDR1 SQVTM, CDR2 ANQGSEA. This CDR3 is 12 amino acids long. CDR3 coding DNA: TGCAGCGTTGGAAACGGACAAGAGACCCAGTACTGC. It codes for CSVGNGQETQYC.

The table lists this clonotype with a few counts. The CDR3, as DNA: TGTGCCAGCAGCCCGAGCGGAGGGGTGGATGGCTACACCTTC. Translated, it gives CASSPSGGVDGYTF. This sequence joins TRBV27 and TRBJ1-2; tentatively, D is TRBD1 (5 bases). In germline, CDR1 is MNHEY, CDR2 SMNVEV (reference sequence). There are 14 residues in the CDR3. The V end was cut by 6 bases, the J end by 6 bases, with 17 bases between.